This T cell receptor (beta chain) was recovered during a study of T cells in localized non-small cell lung cancer. This clone was seen only once. The method was immunoSEQ multiplex PCR; TCRdb's version includes in-frame clones alone and lacks a portion of them. Here the sample spans about 56,000 clones, about nine tenths being singletons. The germline V gene has CDR1 LNHDA and CDR2 SQIVND (reference sequence). J gave up 3 bases and V 5 bases, and 5 bases lay outside the gene matches. This CDR3 is 15 amino acids long. Here the sequenced sample was peripheral blood, taken before any cancer treatment. This clonotype originated in a woman aged 35-70 years with stage I lung adenocarcinoma. The V and J genes are TRBV19 and TRBJ2-2; TRBD2 matches 8 bases. CDR3 nucleotides: TGTGCCAGTAGTCCTCCGGGACTAGACACCGGGGAGCTGTTTTTT. It specifies CASSPPGLDTGELFF.